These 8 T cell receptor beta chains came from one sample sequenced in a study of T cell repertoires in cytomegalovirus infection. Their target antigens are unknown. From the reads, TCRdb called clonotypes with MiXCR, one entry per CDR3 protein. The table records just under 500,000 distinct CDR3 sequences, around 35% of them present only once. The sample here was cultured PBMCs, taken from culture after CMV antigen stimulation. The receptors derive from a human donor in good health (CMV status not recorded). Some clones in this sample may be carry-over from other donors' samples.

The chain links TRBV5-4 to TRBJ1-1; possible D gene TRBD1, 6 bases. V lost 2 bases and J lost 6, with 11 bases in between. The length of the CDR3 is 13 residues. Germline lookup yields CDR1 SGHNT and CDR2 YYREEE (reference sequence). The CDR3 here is CASSFQGMSEAFF. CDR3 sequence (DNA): TGTGCCAGCAGCTTTCAGGGGATGTCTGAAGCTTTCTTT.

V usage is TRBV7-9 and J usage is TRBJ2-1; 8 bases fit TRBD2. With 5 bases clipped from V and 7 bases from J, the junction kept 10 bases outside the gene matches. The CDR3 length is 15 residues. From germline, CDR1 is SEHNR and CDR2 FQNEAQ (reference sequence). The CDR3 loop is CASSPRGGEGNEQFF. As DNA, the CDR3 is TGTGCCAGCAGCCCACGGGGGGGAGAGGGGAATGAGCAGTTCTTC.

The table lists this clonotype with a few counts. The CDR3 loop is CASSLFSRASWTQYF. CDR3 sequence (DNA): TGTGCCAGCAGTTTATTCAGCCGGGCATCTTGGACCCAGTACTTC. V gene TRBV28 combines with J gene TRBJ2-5; no clear D gene. V was trimmed by 1 base and J by 7 bases, leaving 16 bases between them. Germline V gene lookup returns CDR1 MDHEN and CDR2 SYDVKM. This CDR3 contains 15 residues.

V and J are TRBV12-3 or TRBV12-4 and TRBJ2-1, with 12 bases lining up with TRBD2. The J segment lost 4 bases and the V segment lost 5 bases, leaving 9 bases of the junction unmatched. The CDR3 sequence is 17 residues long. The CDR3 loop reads CASSQYRTSGIYNEQFF. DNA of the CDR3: TGTGCCAGCAGTCAATATCGGACTAGCGGGATTTACAATGAGCAGTTCTTC.

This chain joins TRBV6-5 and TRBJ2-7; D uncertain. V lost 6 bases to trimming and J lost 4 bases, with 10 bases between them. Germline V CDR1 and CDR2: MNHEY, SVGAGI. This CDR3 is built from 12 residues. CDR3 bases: TGTGCCAGCAGCCCGGACGGTTACGAGCAGTACTTC. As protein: CASSPDGYEQYF.

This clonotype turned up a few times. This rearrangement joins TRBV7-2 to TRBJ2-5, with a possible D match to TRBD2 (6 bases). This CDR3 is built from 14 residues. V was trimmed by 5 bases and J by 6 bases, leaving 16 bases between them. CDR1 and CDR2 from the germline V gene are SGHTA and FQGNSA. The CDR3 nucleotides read TGTGCCAGCAGCCCGGACGCTGCGGGAAAGACCCAGTACTTC. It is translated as CASSPDAAGKTQYF. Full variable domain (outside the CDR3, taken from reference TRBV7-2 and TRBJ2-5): GAGVSQSPSNKVTEKGKDVELRCDPISGHTALYWYRQSLGQGLEFLIYFQGNSAPDKSGLPSDRFSAERTGGSVSTLTIQRTQQEDSAVYLCASSPDAAGKTQYFGPGTRLLVL.

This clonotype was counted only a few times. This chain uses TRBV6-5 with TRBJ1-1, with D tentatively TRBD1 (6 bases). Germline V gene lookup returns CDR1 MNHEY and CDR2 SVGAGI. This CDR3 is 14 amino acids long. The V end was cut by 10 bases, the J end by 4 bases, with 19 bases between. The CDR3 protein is CATLREGVSTEAFF. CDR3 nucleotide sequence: TGTGCCACCCTCAGGGAGGGGGTTAGCACTGAAGCTTTCTTT.

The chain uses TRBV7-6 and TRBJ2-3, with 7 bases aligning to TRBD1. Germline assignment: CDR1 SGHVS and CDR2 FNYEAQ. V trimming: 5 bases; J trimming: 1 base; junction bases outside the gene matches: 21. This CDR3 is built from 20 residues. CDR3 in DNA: TGTGCCAGCAGCCAATACCCATGGCAGGGGGTTTCTACGGGCACAGATACGCAGTATTTT. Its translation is CASSQYPWQGVSTGTDTQYF.